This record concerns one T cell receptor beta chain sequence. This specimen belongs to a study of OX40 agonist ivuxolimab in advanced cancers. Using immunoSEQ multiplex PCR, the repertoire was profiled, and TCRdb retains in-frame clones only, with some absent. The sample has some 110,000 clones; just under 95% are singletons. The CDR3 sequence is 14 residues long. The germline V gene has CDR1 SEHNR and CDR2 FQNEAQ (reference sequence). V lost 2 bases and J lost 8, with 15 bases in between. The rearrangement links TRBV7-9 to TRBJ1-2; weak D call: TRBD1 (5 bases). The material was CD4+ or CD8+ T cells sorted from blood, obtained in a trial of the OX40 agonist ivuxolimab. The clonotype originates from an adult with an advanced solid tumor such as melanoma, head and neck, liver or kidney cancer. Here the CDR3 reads CASSLIFQGGGYTF. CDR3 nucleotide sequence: TGTGCCAGCAGCTTAATTTTCCAGGGCGGAGGCTACACCTTC. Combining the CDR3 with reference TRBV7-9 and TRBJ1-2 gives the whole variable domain DTGVSQNPRHKITKRGQNVTFRCDPISEHNRLYWYRQTLGQGPEFLTYFQNEAQLEKSRLLSDRFSAERPKGSFSTLEIQRTEQGDSAMYLCASSLIFQGGGYTFGSGTRLTVV.